This T cell receptor (beta chain) came from a study of T cell changes during pregnancy in multiple sclerosis. Clones were read by immunoSEQ multiplex PCR, and TCRdb kept only the in-frame ones, dropping some. The repertoire holds 35,000 to 50,000 clones, with about 91% as singletons. The CDR3 totals 15 residues. V lost 5 bases, J lost 2 bases, and 5 bases stayed unmatched. Germline loops: CDR1 SGHTA, CDR2 FQGNSA. The TCR originated in a female donor in good health, enrolled as a control in a pregnancy study. The sample in question was CD4+ T cells from peripheral blood mononuclear cells, obtained in the third trimester of pregnancy. The V and J genes are TRBV7-2 and TRBJ2-7, with 11 positions matching TRBD2. The CDR3 region has the DNA TGTGCCAGCAGCCCGGGACTAGCGGTTCCCTACGAGCAGTACTTC. It codes for CASSPGLAVPYEQYF.